The 16 T cell receptor beta chains reported below all come from one sample, sequenced in a study of CD8+CD57+ T cells in acquired aplastic anemia. Genomic DNA served as template for TCR beta VDJ and CDR3 profiling. TCRdb itself ran the reads through MiXCR, one entry per CDR3 protein. The sample shows some 150,000 distinct CDR3 sequences, around half of them seen only once. Sequencing was done on patients that had shown CD8+CD57+ cell expansion by flow cytometry. Sequencing used sorted CD4+, CD8+, or CD8+CD57+ T cells (not recorded which) from PBMCs. The origin of the receptors is a human donor with aplastic anemia.

The genes are TRBV7-2 and TRBJ1-6; D possibly corresponds to TRBD1 (5 bases). The CDR3 totals 15 residues. In germline, CDR1 is SGHTA, CDR2 FQGNSA. Trimming left V 3 bases short and J 7 bases short, with 13 bases between. CDR3 in amino acids: CASSLGGTNNSPLHF. The CDR3 DNA reads as TGTGCCAGCAGCTTGGGAGGGACCAACAATTCACCCCTCCACTTT.

Points on this clonotype: Being one base from a much bigger clone, this may be a read error. This chain uses TRBV11-2 with TRBJ2-1, with a possible D match to TRBD2 (5 bases). The V gene lost 0 bases and the J gene lost 8 bases, with 8 bases spanning the gap. Germline assignment: CDR1 SGHAT and CDR2 FQNNGV. This CDR3 contains 13 residues. The CDR3 region is CASSLDSVDEQFF. In nucleotides, the CDR3 is TGTGCCAGCAGCTTAGATAGCGTGGATGAGCAGTTCTTC.

The chain recombines TRBV12-3 or TRBV12-4 with TRBJ2-7, with 10 bases that match TRBD1. This CDR3 has 14 amino acids. V lost 8 bases, J lost 2 bases, and 6 bases stayed unmatched. The CDR3: CASAGQGGPYEQYF. CDR3 in DNA: TGTGCCAGCGCTGGACAGGGGGGTCCCTACGAGCAGTACTTC.

The chain has TRBV12-3 or TRBV12-4 and TRBJ2-5; possibly TRBD1 for D (6 bases). The germline V and J ends were trimmed by 2 bases and 5 bases, with 9 bases remaining between them. This CDR3 is 13 amino acids long. DNA of the CDR3: TGTGCCAGCAGTTTACACAGGGAGGAGACCCAGTACTTC. It encodes CASSLHREETQYF.

The chain uses TRBV10-3 and TRBJ1-2; possible D gene TRBD1, 5 bases. Germline V CDR1 and CDR2: ENHRY, SYGVKD. CDR3 length: 15 amino acids. Trimming removed 5 bases at V and 4 bases at J, with 17 bases between. The CDR3: CAISSFDGASYGYTF. CDR3 bases: TGTGCCATCAGTTCCTTCGACGGGGCTTCCTATGGCTACACCTTC.

This clonotype was seen more than once but under ten times. This chain connects TRBV19 to TRBJ2-1; 8 bases match TRBD2. Germline V gene sequence: CDR1 LNHDA, CDR2 SQIVND (reference sequence). There are 15 residues in the CDR3. The V segment lost 4 bases and the J segment 6 bases; nucleotides outside the gene matches: 8. The DNA of the CDR3 is TGTGCCAGTAGTACCCGGGGGGGCAAGGGCAATGAGCAGTTCTTC. This gives the protein CASSTRGGKGNEQFF.

This clonotype was counted a single time. This chain connects TRBV7-6 to TRBJ2-3, with TRBD1 matching over 9 bases. The length of the CDR3 is 14 residues. V gave up 4 bases and J gave up 5 bases; unmatched junction bases: 4. Germline V lookup: CDR1 SGHVS, CDR2 FNYEAQ. The CDR3: CASSSGQGQDTQYF. CDR3 coding DNA: TGTGCCAGCAGCTCAGGACAGGGGCAAGATACGCAGTATTTT.

This chain uses TRBV3-1 with TRBJ1-3; 8 bases agree with TRBD1. Germline V gives CDR1 LGHDT, CDR2 YNNKEL (reference sequence). CDR3 size: 17 residues. V was clipped by 4 bases and J by 0 bases; unmatched bases: 8. The CDR3 nucleotides read TGTGCCAGCAGCCGGAAGACAGGGGATCACTCTGGAAACACCATATATTTT. Protein sequence: CASSRKTGDHSGNTIYF. Full variable domain (remainder filled in from reference TRBV3-1 and TRBJ1-3): DTAVSQTPKYLVTQMGNDKSIKCEQNLGHDTMYWYKQDSKKFLKIMFSYNNKELIINETVPNRFSPKSPDKAHLNLHINSLELGDSAVYFCASSRKTGDHSGNTIYFGEGSWLTVV.

The V gene is TRBV7-3, the J gene TRBJ2-1; no reliable D call. CDR1 and CDR2 from the germline V gene are SGHTA and FQGTGA. V lost 4 bases and J 5 bases, leaving 6 bases between the germline ends. The length of the CDR3 is 12 residues. Here the CDR3 reads CASSSADNEQFF. The CDR3 region has the DNA TGTGCCAGCAGCTCCGCAGACAATGAGCAGTTCTTC.

A few counts support this clonotype. This chain joins TRBV3-1 and TRBJ2-5, with TRBD2 matching over 7 bases. Germline values: CDR1 LGHDT, CDR2 YNNKEL (reference sequence). This CDR3 region has 17 residues. V was pared by 4 bases and J by 4 bases, with 15 bases of the junction left unmatched. CDR3 protein: CASSPWPPGGKRETQYF. In nucleotides, the CDR3 is TGTGCCAGCAGCCCCTGGCCCCCGGGGGGTAAGAGAGAGACCCAGTACTTC.

In its sample, this clonotype was seen many times. The chain is built from TRBV12-3 or TRBV12-4 and TRBJ1-4; D ambiguous. The CDR3 sequence is 14 residues long. Trimming took off 5 bases at V and 8 bases at J, with 15 bases between the two ends. CDR3 sequence reads: CASSPGGFGEKLFF. The DNA of the CDR3 is TGTGCCAGCAGTCCTGGTGGGTTTGGGGAAAAACTGTTTTTT.

CDR3: CASSIGQGGTSPQHF. DNA for the CDR3: TGCGCCAGCAGTATAGGACAGGGGGGCACTTCACCCCAGCATTTT. This rearrangement joins TRBV10-2 to TRBJ1-5, with 10 bases lining up with TRBD1. The CDR3 length is 15 residues. Germline CDR1 reads WSHSY; CDR2 reads SAAADI. The V and J ends lost 5 bases and 10 bases, in that order; junction bases with no gene match: 11.

The sample holds many counts of this clonotype. V is TRBV4-2 and J is TRBJ1-6; no firm D call. Deletions cut 4 bases from V and 10 bases from J, with 17 bases between. Germline CDR1 reads LGHNA; CDR2 reads YNFKEQ. CDR3 length: 15 amino acids. CDR3 residues: CASSPRLTQGSPLHF. DNA for the CDR3: TGTGCCAGCAGCCCGCGGTTAACCCAAGGGTCACCCCTCCACTTT.

Comment on this clonotype: A read error may explain this, as a much larger clone is one base away. The chain recombines TRBV6-5 with TRBJ2-5, with D unresolved. From germline, CDR1 is MNHEY and CDR2 SVGAGI. This CDR3 contains 11 residues. The CDR3 here is CACRRLETQYF. CDR3 DNA: TGTGCCTGCAGGAGATTGGAGACCCAGTACTTC.

The V call is TRBV19, the J call TRBJ1-2; TRBD1 is a possible D gene (6 bases). Trimming left V 6 bases short and J 8 bases short, with 16 bases between. The CDR3 has 13 amino acids. From germline, CDR1 is LNHDA and CDR2 SQIVND (reference sequence). In DNA form, the CDR3 reads TGTGCCAGTAGCCCAACAGGGTACGAAGGCTACACCTTC. This gives the protein CASSPTGYEGYTF.

There are a few counts of this clonotype. The chain combines TRBV5-1 with TRBJ2-2; D might be TRBD1 or TRBD2, each matching 5 bases. V was clipped by 3 bases and J by 5 bases, with 14 bases between them. Germline loops: CDR1 SGHRS, CDR2 YFSETQ. The CDR3 contains 15 residues. CDR3 protein: CASSSTGGETGELFF. CDR3 DNA: TGCGCCAGCAGCTCTACAGGAGGCGAGACCGGGGAGCTGTTTTTT.